This TCR beta chain was obtained from a study of cytomegalovirus exposure and HLA in healthy donors. This CDR3 spans 15 amino acids. The germline CDR1 and CDR2 sequences are SGHTA and FQGNSA. V lost 4 bases, J lost 8 bases, and 8 bases stayed unmatched. Primers included in the PCR were 60 Vbeta and 13 Jbeta primers. Here immunoSEQ multiplex PCR was the method, and the copy in TCRdb shows in-frame clones only, minus some. The table lists more than 110,000 clones, with approximately 2.5% in the top ten. The chain employs TRBV7-2 and TRBJ2-1; 10 bases fit TRBD2. The sample comprised PBMCs. This sequence was found in a man aged 35 to 55 in good health and CMV-seronegative. This CDR3 is CASSSPERGGYEQFF. The DNA for the CDR3 is TGTGCCAGCAGCTCCCCCGAGCGGGGGGGTTATGAGCAGTTCTTC.